This T cell receptor beta chain was recorded in a study of T cell repertoires in cytomegalovirus infection. Study-wide findings and caveats: Within the response measured ex vivo, HLA-C-restricted CMV-specific TCR beta clonotypes were dominant.

Germline CDR1 is MGHDK and CDR2 is SYGVNS. The V end was cut by 6 bases, the J end by 13 bases, with 10 bases between. The CDR3 contains 11 residues. TCRdb re-called the reads through MiXCR, storing one row per CDR3 protein. The repertoire consists of about 740,000 distinct CDR3 sequences, with about a third occurring once and the leading ten covering roughly 2.9%. On this clonotype itself: Its specificity is unknown.

This clonotype was obtained from a human donor in good health (CMV status not recorded). Some clones in this sample may be carry-over from other donors' samples. The chain has TRBV25-1 and TRBJ1-6; D call uncertain. Input material: PBMCs. In DNA, the CDR3 is TGTGCCAGCAGGGTACGGCGGCCCCTCCACTTT. Protein: CASRVRRPLHF.